These 21 T cell receptor beta chains originate from one sample sequenced in a study of PD-1 blockade in classical Hodgkin lymphoma. Every one of the patients relapsed after autologous stem cell transplantation (brentuximab vedotin exposure was variable). Profiled with immunoSEQ multiplex PCR; TCRdb holds only in-frame clones, not every one. The sample lists 50,000 to 65,000 clones, 88% occurring once. The sequencing used peripheral blood mononuclear cells (PBMCs), collected before the second cycle of nivolumab. All receptors come from a human donor with classical Hodgkin lymphoma.

The rearrangement links TRBV5-6 to TRBJ2-2; TRBD2 is a possible D gene (6 bases). The CDR3 totals 13 residues. CDR1 is SGHDT, CDR2 YYEEEE, per germline. Trimming took off 4 bases at V and 8 bases at J, with 12 bases between the two ends. As DNA, the CDR3 is TGTGCCAGCAGCCTCTGGGGGGTAGGGGAGCTGTTTTTT. Its protein product is CASSLWGVGELFF.

The chain links TRBV30 to TRBJ1-3; D perhaps matches TRBD1 (6 bases). Germline V gives CDR1 GTSNPN, CDR2 SVGIG (reference sequence). V lost 2 bases and J 3 bases, leaving 17 bases between the germline ends. This CDR3 has 16 amino acids. The CDR3 reads CAWSRGHLARGNTIYF. CDR3 nucleotide sequence: TGTGCCTGGAGTAGGGGACATTTAGCCCGTGGAAACACCATATATTTT.

This clone was observed once. The chain has TRBV5-1 and TRBJ2-1; 9 bases match TRBD1. Germline V gene lookup returns CDR1 SGHRS and CDR2 YFSETQ. Germline trimming cut 3 bases from V and 7 bases from J; bases unmatched to any gene: 8. CDR3 length: 15 amino acids. CDR3 residues: CASSSQGQGWNEQFF. The CDR3 coding sequence is TGCGCCAGCAGCTCGCAAGGACAGGGGTGGAATGAGCAGTTCTTC.

This chain links TRBV6-6 with TRBJ2-7; TRBD1 matches at 10 bases. V gave up 6 bases and J gave up 3 bases; unmatched junction bases: 8. Germline CDR1 MNHNY, CDR2 SVGAGI (reference sequence). The CDR3 runs 15 residues. CDR3: CASRYRDRGLYEQYF. The CDR3 DNA is TGTGCCAGCAGATACCGGGACAGGGGCCTCTACGAGCAGTACTTC.

This chain joins TRBV5-1 and TRBJ2-1; TRBD1 agrees at 9 bases. V gave up 4 bases and J gave up 7 bases; unmatched junction bases: 9. CDR3 length: 15 amino acids. CDR1 and CDR2 from the germline V gene are SGHRS and YFSETQ. CDR3 protein: CASSTGTGIQNEQFF. The CDR3 DNA follows: TGCGCCAGCAGCACTGGGACAGGGATCCAGAATGAGCAGTTCTTC.

This rearrangement joins TRBV4-1 to TRBJ2-7, with D possibly matching TRBD2 (6 bases). V was clipped by 1 base and J by 4 bases, with 14 bases between them. The CDR3 is made up of 15 amino acids. Looked up from germline, CDR1 is MGHRA and CDR2 is YSYEKL. For the CDR3, the DNA is TGCGCCAGCAGCCAAGTCGGCCCGGGAGCGTACGAGCAGTACTTC. Its protein is CASSQVGPGAYEQYF.

The chain couples TRBV27 to TRBJ2-7; the match to TRBD1 covers 10 bases. Germline CDR1 MNHEY, CDR2 SMNVEV (reference sequence). Unmatched junction bases numbered 8, after V lost 6 bases and J lost 3 bases. The CDR3 has 15 residues. CDR3 in amino acids: CASSPGDRGIYEQYF. The CDR3 DNA is TGTGCCAGCAGCCCGGGGGACAGGGGAATCTACGAGCAGTACTTC.

The V call is TRBV5-3, the J call TRBJ2-1; 7 bases match TRBD1. TRBV5-3 is an ORF, with its function uncertain. Trimming removed 1 base from V and 9 bases from J; junction bases left unmatched: 10. This CDR3 comprises 15 residues. The CDR3 reads CARSLRQGVPVEQFF. The DNA for the CDR3 is TGTGCCAGAAGCTTGAGGCAGGGGGTCCCTGTTGAGCAGTTCTTC.

This clone appeared once. The chain joins TRBV5-1 to TRBJ2-3; perhaps TRBD1 as D (5 bases). Germline V gives CDR1 SGHRS, CDR2 YFSETQ. Trimming pared 4 bases from V and 0 bases from J, leaving 12 bases between. The CDR3 has 15 amino acids. The CDR3 loop is CASSPSTGSTDTQYF. In nucleotides, the CDR3 is TGCGCCAGCAGCCCGAGTACAGGCAGCACAGATACGCAGTATTTT.

This chain links TRBV9 with TRBJ1-2; TRBD1 is a possible D gene (6 bases). V lost 4 bases, J lost 2 bases, and 18 bases lay in between. Germline V CDR1 and CDR2: SGDLS, YYNGEE. CDR3 length: 16 amino acids. The CDR3 region is CASSPYSQGSNYGYTF. For the CDR3, the DNA is TGTGCCAGCAGCCCATATTCACAGGGATCGAACTATGGCTACACCTTC.

The V gene is TRBV6-6, the J gene TRBJ1-2; 7 bases line up with TRBD1. V shed 6 bases and J 8 bases; nucleotides not matched to a gene: 12. This CDR3 is 14 amino acids long. Germline V CDR1 and CDR2: MNHNY, SVGAGI (reference sequence). CDR3 nucleotide sequence: TGTGCCAGCAGGGCCCTGACAGGGCAGGGGGGCTACACCTTC. It yields the protein CASRALTGQGGYTF.

The V and J genes are TRBV5-5 and TRBJ1-5; D remains unclear. V lost 1 base and J 4 bases, leaving 6 bases between the germline ends. The CDR3 length is 13 residues. The germline V gene encodes CDR1 SGHKS and CDR2 YYEKEE (reference sequence). For the CDR3, the DNA is TGTGCCAGCAGCTTGTATGTAAATCAGCCCCAGCATTTT. Encoded protein: CASSLYVNQPQHF.

This clone appeared a few times. The rearrangement uses TRBV10-3 and TRBJ1-2; D is ambiguous. The germline CDR1 and CDR2 sequences are ENHRY and SYGVKD. V lost 9 bases and J 3 bases, leaving 17 bases between the germline ends. The CDR3 has 14 amino acids. The CDR3 region is CAITRTSRDYGYTF. The CDR3 nucleotides are TGTGCCATTACCCGGACGTCCCGGGACTATGGCTACACCTTC.

V is TRBV27 and J is TRBJ2-2; 9 bases are shared with TRBD2. The J segment lost 3 bases and the V segment lost 5 bases, leaving 4 bases of the junction unmatched. The germline V gene encodes CDR1 MNHEY and CDR2 SMNVEV (reference sequence). The CDR3 sequence is 15 residues long. CDR3 sequence: CASSGAGGYTGELFF. The CDR3 DNA is TGTGCCAGCAGTGGAGCGGGGGGTTACACCGGGGAGCTGTTTTTT.

The gene calls are TRBV5-1 and TRBJ2-7, with unresolved D. This CDR3 comprises 10 residues. The ends were cut back, 9 bases at V and 8 bases at J, with 12 bases in the middle. Germline CDR1 SGHRS, CDR2 YFSETQ. The DNA of the CDR3 is TGCGCCACCTATAAAGGCCAGCAGTACTTC. It encodes CATYKGQQYF.

In this sample, this clone turned up once. The chain is built from TRBV7-9 and TRBJ1-1; TRBD1 aligns across 7 bases. The CDR3 is 15 amino acids. Germline loops: CDR1 SEHNR, CDR2 FQNEAQ (reference sequence). With V trimmed by 2 bases and J by 4 bases, 7 bases remained unmatched. The CDR3, as DNA: TGTGCCAGCAGCTTATCTGCGGGACAGATCACTGAAGCTTTCTTT. Translation: CASSLSAGQITEAFF.

This clone appeared once. The chain's CDR3 is CASSLSTDTQYF. In DNA, the CDR3 is TGTGCCAGCAGCTTGAGCACAGATACGCAGTATTTT. The chain has TRBV11-3 and TRBJ2-3; D uncertain. Trimming stripped 3 bases from V and 0 bases from J, with 1 base between. CDR1 SGHNT and CDR2 YENEEA come from the germline V gene. CDR3 length: 12 residues.

The chain carries TRBV6-1 and TRBJ1-5, with D unresolved. There are 15 residues in the CDR3. CDR1 is MNHNS and CDR2 is SASEGT in the germline V gene. The V and J ends lost 3 bases and 0 bases respectively, with 9 bases between them. The CDR3 spells CASSDLDGSNQPQHF. CDR3 nucleotide sequence: TGTGCCAGCAGTGATCTAGACGGTAGCAATCAGCCCCAGCATTTT.

The chain links TRBV6-5 to TRBJ2-7; TRBD1 agrees at 7 bases. Germline CDR1 reads MNHEY; CDR2 reads SVGAGI. With 4 bases clipped from V and 4 bases from J, the junction kept 7 bases outside the gene matches. The CDR3 is 14 amino acids. In DNA, the CDR3 is TGTGCCAGCAGTTCGACAGGGTCTGAATACGAGCAGTACTTC. This encodes CASSSTGSEYEQYF.

This clone was counted a single time. As DNA, the CDR3 is TGTGCCAGCAGCTTAGGGGGAAGCTATGGCTACACCTTC. Translated: CASSLGGSYGYTF. The rearrangement joins TRBV11-2 to TRBJ1-2; D remains unclear. This CDR3 is 13 amino acids long. Germline-derived CDR1 and CDR2 are SGHAT and FQNNGV. V lost 1 base, J lost 4 bases, and 7 bases lay in between.

CDR3 protein: CASAAAYSNQPQHF. The DNA for the CDR3 is TGTGCCAGCGCTGCCGCATATAGCAATCAGCCCCAGCATTTT. This chain connects TRBV7-9 to TRBJ1-5; D is uncertain. The length of the CDR3 is 14 residues. Germline assignment: CDR1 SEHNR and CDR2 FQNEAQ (reference sequence). Trimming removed 8 bases from V and 0 bases from J, with 11 bases in between. Drawing the rest from reference TRBV7-9 and TRBJ1-5, the complete variable domain is DTGVSQNPRHKITKRGQNVTFRCDPISEHNRLYWYRQTLGQGPEFLTYFQNEAQLEKSRLLSDRFSAERPKGSFSTLEIQRTEQGDSAMYLCASAAAYSNQPQHFGDGTRLSIL.